This TCR beta chain was sequenced in a study of blood T cell repertoires in COVID-19. Study at large: Italy, Spain and the United States were the sources of the convalescent and acute COVID-19 samples. PBMCs, B-cell-depleted T cells, or T cells were the source of the cDNA or gDNA that made up the material.

Germline CDR1 is GTSNPN and CDR2 is SVGIG (reference sequence). CDR3 length: 13 residues. With 3 bases removed from V and 4 bases from J, the gap between germline ends came to 12 bases. Original analysis: Researchers report that nucleated cell counts were estimated from reference gene primer amplification. Sequencing used immunoSEQ multiplex PCR; TCRdb keeps in-frame clones, though not all of them. The V and J calls and clone size come from that table; D and trimming were worked out from the DNA. The sample has around 200,000 clones, roughly 85% seen once; the top ten hold 4.5% to 5%. This receptor was obtained from an elderly woman with acute or convalescent COVID-19. Sequencing was done on a sample of peripheral blood. This chain connects TRBV30 to TRBJ1-2; D may be TRBD1 (5 bases). CDR3 amino acids: CAWRAGSSYGYTF. CDR3 bases: TGTGCCTGGAGGGCAGGGTCGAGCTATGGCTACACCTTC.